This T cell receptor (beta chain) comes out of a study of response to subunit inactivated influenza vaccine. One entry per CDR3 protein, called by TCRdb with MiXCR from the RT-PCR reads. The sample yields about 500,000 distinct CDR3 sequences, about 17% seen once. Here the sequenced sample was CD4+ T cells sorted from PBMCs, taken roughly 24 months after vaccination. This receptor was obtained from a man between 50 and 70 years old who received an inactivated influenza vaccine.

The CDR3 spells CASSGFGRTTYEQYF. The CDR3 bases are TGTGCCAGCAGCGGGTTCGGGAGGACTACCTACGAGCAGTACTTC. The gene calls are TRBV11-1 and TRBJ2-7; 7 nucleotides match TRBD2. The CDR3 length is 15 residues. J lost 2 bases, V lost 5 bases, and 9 bases had no gene match. Germline-derived CDR1 and CDR2 are SGHAT and FQDESV (reference sequence).